This TCR beta chain derives from a study of T cells in Graves' hyperthyroidism and ophthalmopathy. The study, taken as a whole, reports: Most clonotypes that expanded in the thyroid above 0.001 also showed up in blood.

From RNA transcripts, TCR beta CDR3 regions were amplified. A set of HTBI primers served as the primers for a first-round RT-PCR of the TCR CDR3. Using its own MiXCR run on the multiplex PCR reads, TCRdb lists one record per CDR3 protein. In the table there are fewer than 700,000 distinct CDR3 sequences, around 15% of which are singletons. Graves' hyperthyroidism qualified as stable when ophthalmopathy did not progress within 18 months. This CDR3 contains 11 residues. The germline gives CDR1 DFQATT, CDR2 SNEGSKA (reference sequence). J was trimmed by 6 bases and V by 5 bases; bases with no gene match: 4. Comment on this clonotype: Its antigen is unknown.

The sample comprised blood. The chain is built from TRBV20-1 and TRBJ2-7; 7 bases match TRBD1. The clonotype comes from a woman aged 30 to 39 with Graves' hyperthyroidism. Written as DNA, the CDR3 is TGCAGTGCTCCGACAGGGCCCGAGCAGTACTTC. Translation: CSAPTGPEQYF.